This TCR beta chain was sequenced for a study of Graves' ophthalmopathy and Graves' hyperthyroidism. The wider study: No ophthalmopathy within 18 months of follow-up signified stable hyperthyroidism. Study-wide points: Built on 13 signatures, a model told ophthalmopathy apart from stable hyperthyroidism with over 85% sensitivity and 80% to 82% specificity. Blood also held most thyroid clonotypes expanded above 0.001 frequency.

A note on this clonotype: What it binds is not known.

Among the hyperthyroidism patients, all were newly diagnosed, aged 18 to 65, with under 2 months' duration. Looked up from germline, CDR1 is SGDLS and CDR2 is YYNGEE. CDR3 length equals 17 residues. V was clipped by 4 bases and J by 5 bases; unmatched bases: 8. CDR3 regions of TCR beta were amplified from RNA transcripts. Second-round multiplex PCR followed a first-round RT-PCR using HTBI primers. TCRdb processed the multiplex PCR reads anew with MiXCR; each CDR3 protein has one entry. The profile shows about 550,000 distinct CDR3 sequences, approximately 35% of them singletons. This sequence joins TRBV9 and TRBJ2-5; 16 nucleotides line up with TRBD2. The sequence was obtained from an adult man with Graves' hyperthyroidism. Sequenced sample: peripheral blood or thyroid tissue (not recorded which). Here the CDR3 DNA reads TGTGCCAGCAGCCCGGGACTAGCGGGAGGGCCAGCGGAGACCCAGTACTTC. It encodes CASSPGLAGGPAETQYF.